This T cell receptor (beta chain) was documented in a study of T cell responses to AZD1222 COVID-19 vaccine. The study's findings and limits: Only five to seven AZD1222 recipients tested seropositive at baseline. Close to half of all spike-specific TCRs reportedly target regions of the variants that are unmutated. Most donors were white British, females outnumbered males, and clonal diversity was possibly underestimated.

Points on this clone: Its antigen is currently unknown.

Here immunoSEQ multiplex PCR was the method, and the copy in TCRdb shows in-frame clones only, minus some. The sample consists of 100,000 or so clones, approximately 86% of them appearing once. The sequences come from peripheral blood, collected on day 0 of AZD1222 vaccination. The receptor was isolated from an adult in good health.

This CDR3 reads CASSLSWTRPDGYTF. CDR3 DNA sequence: TGTGCCAGCAGTTTATCGTGGACAAGGCCCGATGGCTACACCTTC. The chain has TRBV27 and TRBJ1-2, with D maybe TRBD1 (5 bases). V lost 0 bases and J lost 6, with 14 bases in between. Germline V lookup: CDR1 MNHEY, CDR2 SMNVEV (reference sequence). CDR3 size: 15 residues.